This entry is about one TCR beta chain. What this receptor recognizes is not known. Qualities for individual bases were not recorded, and no much larger clone is one base off. The CDR3 runs 15 residues from the cysteine to the phenylalanine. Just the 45-base CDR3 DNA is kept, in frame starting at base 1. Per the germline V gene, ENHRY is the CDR1 and SYGVKD is the CDR2. The junction shows trimming of 6 bases on V and 0 bases on J, and the gene matches do not reach 4 bases of it. The receptor library was made with the immunoSEQ multiplex PCR assay. Not all clones reach the TCRdb copy of this immuneACCESS table, which keeps in-frame sequences only. Checked studies attribute under half of the gap to unresolved V genes and leave the rest unexplained. This sample gives about 170,000 clones in total; 85% to 95% of them show up just once. The ten top clones hold approximately 4% of the sample. The data were obtained in a study of control samples from healthy donors and cancer patients (dated by TCRdb to the early 2020s).

The receptor comes from a woman in her fifties or sixties in good health. The chain links TRBV10-3 with TRBJ1-4, and 7 bases in between align with TRBD1. The sample comprised blood. The CDR3: CAIRSDRATNEKLFF. The nucleotide sequence reads TGTGCCATCAGATCCGACAGGGCAACTAATGAAAAACTGTTTTTT.